The 7 T cell receptor beta chains reported below all come from one sample, sequenced in a study of neurological immune-mediated disorders. One entry per CDR3 protein, called by TCRdb with MiXCR from the 5' RACE reads. The sample comprises tens of thousands of distinct CDR3 sequences, around 2.5% of which are singletons, and less than 2.5% rests with the top ten. Sample: PBMCs. The receptors come from a man aged 50 to 60 with multiple sclerosis.

This clonotype has at least ten counts. The J gene is TRBJ2-7, the V gene TRBV6-4; D call uncertain. The CDR3 contains 13 residues. Germline CDR1 reads MRHNA; CDR2 reads SNTAGT. V was shortened by 7 bases and J by 5 bases, with 15 bases between the two germline ends. The CDR3 protein is CASIRTVGHEQYF. Written as DNA, the CDR3 is TGTGCCAGCATCCGAACCGTTGGGCACGAGCAGTACTTC.

At least ten counts were recorded for this clonotype. This chain connects TRBV28 to TRBJ2-5, with 7 bases fitting TRBD2. The V gene's germline CDR1 is MDHEN and CDR2 SYDVKM. The CDR3 sequence is 15 residues long. V shed 1 base, J shed 2 bases, and the junction held 4 bases outside the gene matches. CDR3 in DNA: TGTGCCAGCAGTTTATTGGGAGGGACGCAAGAGACCCAGTACTTC. Translation gives CASSLLGGTQETQYF.

Points on this clonotype: This CDR3 fails to terminate in the conserved phenylalanine or tryptophan, so it likely reflects a read error. The rearrangement joins TRBV6-5 to TRBJ2-7; weak D call: TRBD1 (5 bases). This CDR3 has 13 residues. Trimming removed 0 bases at V and 3 bases at J, with 6 bases between. Germline CDR1 and CDR2: MNHEY and SVGAGI. In DNA form, the CDR3 reads TGTGCCAGCAGTTACTCAAGGGGCTACGAGCAGTACATC. Encoded protein: CASSYSRGYEQYI.

This clonotype was picked up many times. This chain uses TRBV20-1 with TRBJ1-1, with a tentative D call TRBD1 (6 bases). Germline assignment: CDR1 DFQATT and CDR2 SNEGSKA (reference sequence). V lost 5 bases to trimming and J lost 1 base, with 11 bases between them. The CDR3 runs to 13 residues. The CDR3 loop reads CSAGGLGNTEAFF. In nucleotides, the CDR3 is TGCAGTGCTGGGGGGCTCGGGAACACTGAAGCTTTCTTT.

This clonotype has a count of ten or more. The V and J genes are TRBV11-2 and TRBJ2-7, with 10 bases that match TRBD2. CDR1 and CDR2 from the germline V gene are SGHAT and FQNNGV. This CDR3 comprises 14 residues. Losses at the gene ends were 5 bases for V and 5 bases for J; bases not matched to a gene: 6. Here the CDR3 reads CASSTLAGADEQYF. The CDR3 nucleotides read TGTGCCAGCAGCACGCTAGCGGGGGCCGACGAGCAGTACTTC.

This clonotype has a count of ten or more. V gene TRBV3-1 combines with J gene TRBJ1-1; D gene ambiguous. CDR1 and CDR2 from the germline V gene are LGHDT and YNNKEL (reference sequence). Trimming pared 4 bases from V and 11 bases from J, leaving 17 bases between. The CDR3 spans 13 residues. The CDR3 DNA sequence: TGTGCCAGCAGCCCCCTCGGGCCACGAGGGGCTTTCTTT. Its translation: CASSPLGPRGAFF.

Ten or more counts support this clonotype. The chain uses TRBV7-9 and TRBJ2-2; TRBD1 matches at 8 bases. The V gene's germline CDR1 is SEHNR and CDR2 FQNEAQ (reference sequence). Trimming cost V 5 bases and J 7 bases; bases outside gene matches: 3. There are 13 residues in the CDR3. CDR3 sequence: CASSQTGVGELFF. The CDR3 DNA reads as TGTGCCAGCAGCCAGACAGGGGTCGGGGAGCTGTTTTTT.